This T cell receptor beta chain was sequenced in a study of OX40 agonist ivuxolimab in advanced cancers. Study in general: Patients' therapy was ivuxolimab, an antibody that acts as an agonist of OX40 (CD134). Those enrolled were roughly 85% male, with a mean age of about 66 years and ages from about 20 to 80. Antecedent anti-PD-1, anti-PD-L1 or anti-CTLA-4 therapy was permissible, with under 50% having received some. Whole-study findings and limits: Doses of 0.1 to 3.0 mg/kg were accompanied by clonal expansion of CD4+ and CD8+ blood T cells by week 6.

Sequenced by immunoSEQ multiplex PCR; TCRdb stores in-frame clones only, minus some. The sample records approximately 90,000 clones, about 91% being singletons. V lost 8 bases to trimming and J lost 6 bases, with 10 bases between them. Germline V CDR1 and CDR2: ENHRY, SYGVKD. This CDR3 comprises 12 residues. This clone was seen only once. Its cognate antigen is unknown. The sample consisted of CD4+ or CD8+ T cells sorted from blood, taken in a trial of the OX40 agonist ivuxolimab. The rearrangement links TRBV10-3 to TRBJ2-2; unclear D gene. This TCR was recovered from an adult with an advanced solid tumor such as melanoma, head and neck, liver or kidney cancer. CDR3 sequence reads: CAIGPLAGELFF. The CDR3 DNA sequence: TGTGCCATCGGACCGCTGGCCGGGGAGCTGTTTTTT.